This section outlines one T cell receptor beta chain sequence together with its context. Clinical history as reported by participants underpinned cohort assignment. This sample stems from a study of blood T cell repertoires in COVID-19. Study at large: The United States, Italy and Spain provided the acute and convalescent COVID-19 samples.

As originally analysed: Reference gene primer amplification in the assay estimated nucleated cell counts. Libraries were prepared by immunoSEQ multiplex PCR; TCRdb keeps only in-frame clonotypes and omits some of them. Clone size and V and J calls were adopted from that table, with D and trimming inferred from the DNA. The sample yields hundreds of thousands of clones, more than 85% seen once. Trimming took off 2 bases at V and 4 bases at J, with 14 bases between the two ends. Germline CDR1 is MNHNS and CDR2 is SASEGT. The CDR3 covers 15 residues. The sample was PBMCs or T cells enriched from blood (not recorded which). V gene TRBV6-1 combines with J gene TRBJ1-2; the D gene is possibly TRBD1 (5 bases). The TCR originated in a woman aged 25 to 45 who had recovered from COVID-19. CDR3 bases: TGTGCCAGCAGTGAAAGGGCAGGGTTCACCTATGGCTACACCTTC. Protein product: CASSERAGFTYGYTF.